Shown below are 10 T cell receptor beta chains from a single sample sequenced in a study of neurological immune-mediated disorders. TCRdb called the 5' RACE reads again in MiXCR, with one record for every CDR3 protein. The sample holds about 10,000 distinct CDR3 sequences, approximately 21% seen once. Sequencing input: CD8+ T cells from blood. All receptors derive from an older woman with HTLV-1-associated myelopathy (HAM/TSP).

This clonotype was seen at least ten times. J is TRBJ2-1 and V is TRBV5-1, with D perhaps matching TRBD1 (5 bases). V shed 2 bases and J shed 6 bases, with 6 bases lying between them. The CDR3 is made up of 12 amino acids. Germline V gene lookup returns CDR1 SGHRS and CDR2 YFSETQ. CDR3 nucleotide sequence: TGCGCCAGCAGCTTAACAGGCAATGAGCAGTTCTTC. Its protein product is CASSLTGNEQFF.

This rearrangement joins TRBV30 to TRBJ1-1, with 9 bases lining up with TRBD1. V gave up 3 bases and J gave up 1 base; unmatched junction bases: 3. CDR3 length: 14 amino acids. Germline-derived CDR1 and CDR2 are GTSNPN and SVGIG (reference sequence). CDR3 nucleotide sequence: TGTGCCTGGAGACGACAGGGGGAGAACACTGAAGCTTTCTTT. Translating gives CAWRRQGENTEAFF.

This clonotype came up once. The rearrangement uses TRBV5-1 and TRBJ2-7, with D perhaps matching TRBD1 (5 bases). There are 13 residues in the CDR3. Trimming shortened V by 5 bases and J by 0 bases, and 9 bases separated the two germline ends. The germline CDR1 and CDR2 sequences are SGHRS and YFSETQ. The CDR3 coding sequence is TGCGCCAGCAGTAAGGGGTACTCCTACGAGCAGTACTTC. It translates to CASSKGYSYEQYF.

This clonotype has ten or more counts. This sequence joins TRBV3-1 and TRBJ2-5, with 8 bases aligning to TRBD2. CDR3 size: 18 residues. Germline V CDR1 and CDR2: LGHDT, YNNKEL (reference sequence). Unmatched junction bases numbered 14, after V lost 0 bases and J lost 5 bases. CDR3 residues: CASSQDREGSSEGETQYF. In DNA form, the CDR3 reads TGTGCCAGCAGCCAAGATCGGGAGGGTAGCTCCGAGGGGGAGACCCAGTACTTC.

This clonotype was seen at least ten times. For the CDR3, the DNA is TGCGCCAGCAGCTCCCGACAGGGTAATGAGCAGTTCTTC. This sequence encodes CASSSRQGNEQFF. The V gene is TRBV4-1, the J gene TRBJ2-1, with 7 bases matching TRBD1. CDR1 and CDR2 from the germline V gene are MGHRA and YSYEKL. CDR3 length: 13 residues. V was pared by 5 bases and J by 7 bases, with 5 bases of the junction left unmatched.

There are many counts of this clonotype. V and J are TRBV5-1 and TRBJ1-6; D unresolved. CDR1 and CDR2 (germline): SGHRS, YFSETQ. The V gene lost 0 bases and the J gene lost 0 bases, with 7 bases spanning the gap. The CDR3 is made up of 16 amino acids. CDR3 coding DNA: TGCGCCAGCAGCTTGGCTGGGGACTCCTATAATTCACCCCTCCACTTT. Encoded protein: CASSLAGDSYNSPLHF.

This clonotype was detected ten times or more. CDR3 sequence (DNA): TGCAGTGCGAGCGGCGGGACCCGGAACACTGAAGCTTTCTTT. As protein: CSASGGTRNTEAFF. The V gene is TRBV20-1, the J gene TRBJ1-1; weak D call: TRBD1 (5 bases). The CDR3 has 14 amino acids. The V gene's germline CDR1 is DFQATT and CDR2 SNEGSKA (reference sequence). Trimming took off 6 bases at V and 1 base at J, with 15 bases between the two ends.

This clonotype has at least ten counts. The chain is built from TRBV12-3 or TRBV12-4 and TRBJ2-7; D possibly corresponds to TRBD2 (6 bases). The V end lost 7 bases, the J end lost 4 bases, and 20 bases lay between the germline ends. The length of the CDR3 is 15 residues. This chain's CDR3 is CASTHSGEVGYEQYF. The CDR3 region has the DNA TGTGCCAGCACCCATTCGGGGGAGGTCGGTTACGAGCAGTACTTC.

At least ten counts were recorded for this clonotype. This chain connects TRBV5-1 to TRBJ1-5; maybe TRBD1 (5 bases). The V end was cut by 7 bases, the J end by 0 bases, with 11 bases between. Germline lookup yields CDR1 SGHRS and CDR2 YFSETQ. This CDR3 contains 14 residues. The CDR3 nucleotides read TGCGCCAGCTGCCACAGGAATAGCAATCAGCCCCAGCATTTT. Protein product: CASCHRNSNQPQHF.

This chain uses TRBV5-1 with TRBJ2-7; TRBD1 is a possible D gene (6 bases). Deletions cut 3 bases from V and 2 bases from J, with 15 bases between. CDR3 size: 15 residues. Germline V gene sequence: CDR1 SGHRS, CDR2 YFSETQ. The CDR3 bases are TGCGCCAGCAGCTGGACTCAGGGGCCAGCCTACGAGCAGTACTTC. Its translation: CASSWTQGPAYEQYF.